This passage covers 4 T cell receptor beta chains from one sample sequenced in a study of cytomegalovirus exposure and HLA in healthy donors. The PCR employed 60 Vbeta primers together with 13 Jbeta primers. TCRdb keeps only in-frame clones here, not all; method: immunoSEQ multiplex PCR. The sample includes about 260,000 clones, around 66% of them seen just once. Sequencing was done on a sample of PBMCs. These receptors all stem from a female donor in good health and CMV-seronegative.

Turning to this clone: The junction shows a germline mismatch at one end, possibly a read error. The chain recombines TRBV7-9 with TRBJ1-2, with D unresolved. CDR3 length equals 13 residues. Germline assignment: CDR1 SEHNR and CDR2 FQNEAQ (reference sequence). The CDR3 reads CSSSAVGRNGYTF. CDR3 in DNA: TGTTCCAGCAGCGCAGTGGGGAGAAATGGCTACACCTTC.

This rearrangement joins TRBV5-4 to TRBJ1-6; unclear D gene. The CDR3 contains 17 residues. Germline V gene lookup returns CDR1 SGHNT and CDR2 YYREEE (reference sequence). The V end lost 7 bases, the J end lost 4 bases, and 21 bases lay between the germline ends. CDR3 sequence: CASSVGGAISYNSPLHF. The CDR3 region has the DNA TGTGCCAGCTCAGTGGGAGGAGCGATTTCTTATAATTCACCCCTCCACTTT.

There are a few counts of this clone. This rearrangement joins TRBV27 to TRBJ2-3, with D possibly being TRBD1 (6 bases). Between the trimmed V and J ends, which lost 6 bases and 1 base, there was a span of 14 bases. This CDR3 is 15 amino acids long. Germline V CDR1 and CDR2: MNHEY, SMNVEV (reference sequence). The CDR3: CASRAQGRGTDTQYF. CDR3 sequence (DNA): TGTGCCAGCAGAGCTCAGGGGCGCGGCACAGATACGCAGTATTTT.

The CDR3 DNA is TGTGCTAGTGGTTTGGCCACCGGGACAGTCTCGAACACTGAAGCTTTCTTT. Translation gives CASGLATGTVSNTEAFF. The chain combines TRBV12-5 with TRBJ1-1; 7 nucleotides align to TRBD1. Per the germline V gene, CDR1 is LGHNT and CDR2 is FRNRAP. CDR3 length equals 17 residues. V shed 1 base and J 1 base; nucleotides not matched to a gene: 9. The variable domain in full, with the rest retrieved from reference TRBV12-5 and TRBJ1-1, is DARVTQTPRHKVTEMGQEVTMRCQPILGHNTVFWYRQTMMQGLELLAYFRNRAPLDDSGMPKDRFSAEMPDATLATLKIQPSEPRDSAVYFCASGLATGTVSNTEAFFGQGTRLTVV.